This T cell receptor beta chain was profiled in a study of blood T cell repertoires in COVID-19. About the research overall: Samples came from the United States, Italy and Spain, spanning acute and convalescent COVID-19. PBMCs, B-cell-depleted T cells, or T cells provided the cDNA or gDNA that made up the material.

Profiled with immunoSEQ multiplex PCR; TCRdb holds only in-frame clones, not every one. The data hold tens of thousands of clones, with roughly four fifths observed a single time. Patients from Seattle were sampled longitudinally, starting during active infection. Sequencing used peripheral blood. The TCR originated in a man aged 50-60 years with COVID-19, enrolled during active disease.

Written as DNA, the CDR3 is TGTGCCAGCAGCTTCTCTAGCGGCCCAGACAATGAGCAGTTCTTC. Translated, it gives CASSFSSGPDNEQFF. The chain carries TRBV7-3 and TRBJ2-1; 7 nucleotides line up with TRBD2. The germline CDR1 and CDR2 sequences are SGHTA and FQGTGA. V lost 3 bases to trimming and J lost 5 bases; unmatched junction nucleotides: 7. The CDR3 extends over 15 amino acids.